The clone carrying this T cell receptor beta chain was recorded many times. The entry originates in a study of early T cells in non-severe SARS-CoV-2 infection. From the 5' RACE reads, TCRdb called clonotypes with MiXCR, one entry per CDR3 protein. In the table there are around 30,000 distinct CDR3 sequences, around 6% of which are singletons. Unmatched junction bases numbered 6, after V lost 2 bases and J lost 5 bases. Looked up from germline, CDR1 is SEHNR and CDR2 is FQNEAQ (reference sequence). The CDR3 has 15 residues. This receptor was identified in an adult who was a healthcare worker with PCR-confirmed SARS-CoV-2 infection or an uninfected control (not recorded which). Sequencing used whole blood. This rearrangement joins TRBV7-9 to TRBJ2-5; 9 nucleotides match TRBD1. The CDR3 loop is CASSLTQGAWETQYF. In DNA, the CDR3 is TGTGCCAGCAGCTTAACACAGGGGGCATGGGAGACCCAGTACTTC.